These 31 T cell receptor beta chains share one sample of origin, sequenced in a study of blood T cell repertoires in COVID-19. The repertoire was sequenced with immunoSEQ multiplex PCR; TCRdb's copy has only in-frame clones and lacks some. The top ten clones hold 1.4% of a sample with around 62,000 clones, 85% to 90% of them seen once. The specimen sequenced was peripheral blood. Receptors originate from a man aged 55 to 70 with acute or convalescent COVID-19.

The rearrangement joins TRBV27 to TRBJ1-5; maybe TRBD1 (6 bases). Germline values: CDR1 MNHEY, CDR2 SMNVEV (reference sequence). V lost 0 bases to trimming and J lost 0 bases, with 9 bases between them. This CDR3 has 16 residues. In nucleotides, the CDR3 is TGTGCCAGCAGTTTATCTTGGACAGCTAGCAATCAGCCCCAGCATTTT. This encodes CASSLSWTASNQPQHF.

This chain connects TRBV28 to TRBJ2-2; no clear D. V was shortened by 2 bases and J by 7 bases, with 5 bases between the two germline ends. Looked up from germline, CDR1 is MDHEN and CDR2 is SYDVKM. The CDR3 covers 12 residues. DNA of the CDR3: TGTGCCAGCAGTTTAGGCGGCGGGGAGCTGTTTTTT. Translated, it gives CASSLGGGELFF.

J is TRBJ1-3 and V is TRBV11-2; 8 nucleotides line up with TRBD1. J was trimmed by 8 bases and V by 5 bases; bases with no gene match: 2. Germline values: CDR1 SGHAT, CDR2 FQNNGV. This CDR3 is 12 amino acids long. The CDR3 sequence: CASSGQGYTIYF. The DNA of the CDR3 is TGTGCCAGCAGCGGACAGGGTTACACCATATATTTT.

This clone has just one count. The V gene is TRBV6-2 or TRBV6-3, the J gene TRBJ1-5, with 12 bases matching TRBD1. There are 18 residues in the CDR3. Germline CDR1 is MNHEY and CDR2 is SVGEGT. V gave up 5 bases and J gave up 2 bases; unmatched junction bases: 10. Here the CDR3 DNA reads TGTGCCAGCAGTGGTAACCGGGACAGGGGGCTCCGCAATCAGCCCCAGCATTTT. Translating it yields CASSGNRDRGLRNQPQHF.

The rearrangement joins TRBV28 to TRBJ1-4, with D unclear. CDR3 size: 11 residues. V was cut by 1 base and J by 12 bases, with 6 bases left in between. Germline lookup yields CDR1 MDHEN and CDR2 SYDVKM. This CDR3 is CASSLSSELFF. The CDR3 DNA is TGTGCCAGCAGTTTATCTTCTGAACTGTTTTTT.

This clone was picked up a small number of times. The rearrangement links TRBV6-5 to TRBJ1-1, with TRBD1 as a possible D gene (5 bases). Trimming pared 0 bases from V and 9 bases from J, leaving 14 bases between. The CDR3 extends over 14 amino acids. Germline V gene data show CDR1 as MNHEY and CDR2 as SVGAGI. CDR3 nucleotide sequence: TGTGCCAGCAGTTACTCGGGGGGAGTGATTCAAGCTTTCTTT. Its protein is CASSYSGGVIQAFF.

This clone is a singleton in its sample. The genes are TRBV18 and TRBJ2-3; TRBD2 agrees at 9 bases. This CDR3 has 16 amino acids. Looked up from germline, CDR1 is KGHSH and CDR2 is LQKENI. Trimming cost V 2 bases and J 2 bases; bases outside gene matches: 5. Written as DNA, the CDR3 is TGTGCCAGCTCACCATCGGCTAGCGGGACCACAGATACGCAGTATTTT. This encodes CASSPSASGTTDTQYF.

This chain links TRBV2 with TRBJ2-7; 9 bases line up with TRBD1. Germline V gives CDR1 SNHLY, CDR2 FYNNEI. After removal of 8 bases from V and 4 bases from J, the junction contained 9 bases not matched to a gene. There are 14 residues in the CDR3. The chain's CDR3 is CASASGTGSYEQYF. In nucleotides, the CDR3 is TGTGCCAGCGCGTCTGGGACAGGGTCTTACGAGCAGTACTTC.

The chain combines TRBV7-6 with TRBJ2-7, with 11 bases identical to TRBD1. From germline, CDR1 is SGHVS and CDR2 FNYEAQ. The CDR3 covers 14 residues. J gave up 2 bases and V 5 bases, and 2 bases lay outside the gene matches. The CDR3 sequence is CASSEGQGAYEQYF. For the CDR3, the DNA is TGTGCCAGCAGCGAGGGACAGGGGGCCTACGAGCAGTACTTC.

J is TRBJ1-1 and V is TRBV3-1 (or the pseudogene TRBV3-2), with TRBD1 matching over 7 bases. Germline-derived CDR1 and CDR2 are LGHDT and YNNKEL (reference sequence). V gave up 5 bases and J gave up 6 bases; unmatched junction bases: 3. This CDR3 is 12 amino acids long. Here the CDR3 reads CASSARGSEAFF. CDR3 DNA sequence: TGTGCCAGCAGCGCCAGGGGGTCTGAAGCTTTCTTT.

This chain joins TRBV19 and TRBJ1-1, with D maybe TRBD1 (5 bases). Germline V gene sequence: CDR1 LNHDA, CDR2 SQIVND (reference sequence). The CDR3 length is 13 residues. V lost 8 bases and J lost 2, with 12 bases in between. The CDR3 region is CASGRDYNTEAFF. The DNA of the CDR3 is TGTGCCAGTGGCAGGGACTACAACACTGAAGCTTTCTTT.

This clone showed up just once. The chain links TRBV28 to TRBJ1-5; the match to TRBD1 covers 10 bases. The CDR3 covers 17 residues. Germline CDR1 reads MDHEN; CDR2 reads SYDVKM. V lost 6 bases, J lost 2 bases, and 10 bases stayed unmatched. The CDR3 reads CASRMTGGLSGNQPQHF. The CDR3, as DNA: TGTGCCAGCAGGATGACAGGGGGCCTAAGTGGCAATCAGCCCCAGCATTTT.

The chain has TRBV27 and TRBJ2-7; TRBD2 matches at 7 bases. Germline trimming cut 3 bases from V and 4 bases from J; bases unmatched to any gene: 12. The length of the CDR3 is 16 residues. CDR1 MNHEY and CDR2 SMNVEV come from the germline V gene (reference sequence). For the CDR3, the DNA is TGTGCCAGCAGTTTCGATTCGGGACTAACCACTTACGAGCAGTACTTC. Amino acids: CASSFDSGLTTYEQYF.

The genes are TRBV3-1 (or the pseudogene TRBV3-2) and TRBJ1-5, with a weak D call TRBD1 (6 bases). Trimming stripped 4 bases from V and 4 bases from J, with 11 bases between. Looked up from germline, CDR1 is LGHDT and CDR2 is YNNKEL (reference sequence). The CDR3 is 14 amino acids. The CDR3 sequence is CASSLDRENQPQHF. Written as DNA, the CDR3 is TGTGCCAGCAGCCTGGACAGAGAGAATCAGCCCCAGCATTTT.

The gene calls are TRBV9 and TRBJ2-2, with TRBD2 matching over 7 bases. Germline CDR1 and CDR2: SGDLS and YYNGEE. V lost 0 bases, J lost 1 base, and 3 bases stayed unmatched. The CDR3 runs to 16 residues. The CDR3 coding sequence is TGTGCCAGCAGCGTAGTAAGCGGGATGAACACCGGGGAGCTGTTTTTT. It codes for CASSVVSGMNTGELFF.

This clone has just one count. This sample also contains other DNA sequences that code for the same CDR3. The gene calls are TRBV9 and TRBJ2-3; TRBD2 matches 9 bases. J gave up 0 bases and V 3 bases, and 2 bases lay outside the gene matches. There are 15 residues in the CDR3. Germline V CDR1 and CDR2: SGDLS, YYNGEE. DNA for the CDR3: TGTGCCAGCAGCGCACTAGCGGGTAGCACAGATACGCAGTATTTT. Protein product: CASSALAGSTDTQYF.

This rearrangement joins TRBV23-1 to TRBJ1-1, with TRBD1 matching 10 bases. TRBV23-1 is given ORF status, its function remaining uncertain. This CDR3 is 19 amino acids long. Trimming at V came to 5 bases and at J to 4 bases, leaving 19 bases not matched to a gene. Written as DNA, the CDR3 is TGCGCCAGCAGTTACCACTCCGGGGACAGGGGACTCCCGGGCACTGAAGCTTTCTTT. It translates to CASSYHSGDRGLPGTEAFF.

The rearrangement joins TRBV27 to TRBJ2-7; 9 nucleotides agree with TRBD2. The CDR3 consists of 18 residues. V shed 2 bases and J 5 bases; nucleotides not matched to a gene: 16. Germline-derived CDR1 and CDR2 are MNHEY and SMNVEV (reference sequence). CDR3 sequence: CASSLRPGAGGQKDEQYF. CDR3 DNA: TGTGCCAGCAGTTTACGCCCGGGGGCGGGAGGGCAGAAAGACGAGCAGTACTTC.

The V gene is TRBV6-6, the J gene TRBJ2-1; possible D gene TRBD1, 6 bases. This CDR3 has 15 amino acids. V lost 2 bases and J lost 5, with 13 bases in between. Germline V gene data show CDR1 as MNHNY and CDR2 as SVGAGI (reference sequence). CDR3 bases: TGTGCCAGCAGTTACCCGAGGACAGAAAACAATGAGCAGTTCTTC. Its translation: CASSYPRTENNEQFF.

The V and J genes are TRBV20-1 and TRBJ1-1; D ambiguous. Germline assignment: CDR1 DFQATT and CDR2 SNEGSKA (reference sequence). Trimming removed 3 bases at V and 2 bases at J, with 13 bases between. The CDR3 is 14 amino acids. CDR3: CSASSYDINTEAFF. The CDR3 DNA reads as TGCAGTGCTAGTTCCTATGACATTAACACTGAAGCTTTCTTT.

The V gene is TRBV12-3 or TRBV12-4, the J gene TRBJ1-1, with D hard to call. V gave up 5 bases and J gave up 2 bases, with 9 bases separating them. This CDR3 comprises 13 residues. CDR3 region: CASSPQVNTEAFF. In nucleotides, the CDR3 is TGTGCCAGCAGTCCTCAGGTAAACACTGAAGCTTTCTTT.

The CDR3 nucleotides are TGTGCCAGCAGCCAACCGGGACAGATACGGGGCGAGCAGTACTTC. Residues: CASSQPGQIRGEQYF. This chain uses TRBV3-1 (or the pseudogene TRBV3-2) with TRBJ2-7, with 7 bases identical to TRBD1. This CDR3 spans 15 amino acids. Germline CDR1 LGHDT, CDR2 YNNKEL (reference sequence). V lost 2 bases, J lost 6 bases, and 10 bases stayed unmatched.

This sequence joins TRBV7-2 and TRBJ1-4; no definite D call. The V end lost 5 bases, the J end lost 0 bases, and 7 bases lay between the germline ends. CDR3 length: 14 residues. Per the germline V gene, CDR1 is SGHTA and CDR2 is FQGNSA. This chain's CDR3 is CASSRTATNEKLFF. In nucleotides, the CDR3 is TGTGCCAGCAGCCGCACAGCAACTAATGAAAAACTGTTTTTT.

This rearrangement joins TRBV19 to TRBJ2-2; weak D call: TRBD2 (6 bases). Deletions cut 6 bases from V and 3 bases from J, with 14 bases between. The CDR3 sequence is 15 residues long. CDR1 LNHDA and CDR2 SQIVND come from the germline V gene (reference sequence). The CDR3 here is CASSRLGGDTGELFF. The DNA for the CDR3 is TGTGCCAGTAGCAGACTAGGCGGCGACACCGGGGAGCTGTTTTTT.

This chain uses TRBV6-5 with TRBJ1-2; D not resolved. CDR3 length equals 12 residues. CDR1 MNHEY and CDR2 SVGAGI come from the germline V gene. Trimming took off 9 bases at V and 6 bases at J, with 14 bases between the two ends. The CDR3 DNA follows: TGTGCCAGTATGGGCAGCCGAGATGGCTACACCTTC. This sequence encodes CASMGSRDGYTF.

The gene calls are TRBV25-1 and TRBJ1-4; D is unclear. Trimming pared 2 bases from V and 8 bases from J, leaving 6 bases between. CDR3 length: 12 residues. Germline V gene data show CDR1 as MGHDK and CDR2 as SYGVNS. The CDR3 nucleotides are TGTGCCAGCAGTGAACGGGGAGAAAAACTGTTTTTT. This sequence encodes CASSERGEKLFF. The whole variable domain, remainder taken from reference TRBV25-1 and TRBJ1-4, is EADIYQTPRYLVIGTGKKITLECSQTMGHDKMYWYQQDPGMELHLIHYSYGVNSTEKGDLSSESTVSRIRTEHFPLTLESARPSHTSQYLCASSERGEKLFFGSGTQLSVL.

The V call is TRBV28, the J call TRBJ2-5, with 7 bases matching TRBD1. V lost 6 bases, J lost 4 bases, and 14 bases stayed unmatched. The germline CDR1 and CDR2 sequences are MDHEN and SYDVKM. CDR3 size: 16 residues. CDR3: CASRKPHRQGRETQYF. In DNA form, the CDR3 reads TGTGCCAGCAGAAAACCCCACCGACAGGGAAGAGAGACCCAGTACTTC.

In this sample, this clone turned up a few times. The V gene is TRBV7-2, the J gene TRBJ2-2; D ambiguous. The CDR3 is 15 amino acids. Trimming took 5 bases from V and 3 from J, leaving 13 bases between them. CDR1 and CDR2 from the germline V gene are SGHTA and FQGNSA. CDR3: CASSPPGGYTGELFF. The DNA of the CDR3 is TGTGCCAGCAGCCCTCCGGGTGGGTACACCGGGGAGCTGTTTTTT.

The chain joins TRBV7-6 to TRBJ2-5; tentatively, D is TRBD2 (6 bases). Trimming removed 0 bases from V and 4 bases from J, with 12 bases in between. In germline, CDR1 is SGHVS, CDR2 FNYEAQ. This CDR3 comprises 15 residues. This CDR3 is CASSLAYRRGETQYF. In DNA form, the CDR3 reads TGTGCCAGCAGCTTAGCGTACAGGCGGGGAGAGACCCAGTACTTC.

This clone was seen once. The V call is TRBV27, the J call TRBJ2-2; maybe TRBD2 (5 bases). CDR1 is MNHEY, CDR2 SMNVEV, per germline (reference sequence). The CDR3 sequence is 17 residues long. Trimming stripped 7 bases from V and 2 bases from J, with 20 bases between. In DNA, the CDR3 is TGTGCCAGCACTCTCGGGCGGGCAAGCATAAACACCGGGGAGCTGTTTTTT. Residues: CASTLGRASINTGELFF.

This chain connects TRBV28 to TRBJ2-7, with D tentatively TRBD2 (6 bases). There are 11 residues in the CDR3. The V and J ends lost 5 bases and 9 bases respectively, with 11 bases between them. Germline V gene lookup returns CDR1 MDHEN and CDR2 SYDVKM. CDR3 loop: CASSLGSLQYF. In DNA, the CDR3 is TGTGCCAGCAGTCTCGGGAGCCTGCAGTACTTC.